Sequencing of this T cell receptor beta chain was carried out in a study of T cells in Graves' hyperthyroidism and ophthalmopathy. Overall study: The authors collected peripheral blood at initial diagnosis, before any treatment.

Template material for amplifying TCR beta CDR3 regions consisted of RNA transcripts. The HTBI set primed first-round TCR CDR3 RT-PCR. Each CDR3 protein gets one entry after TCRdb re-called the multiplex PCR reads with MiXCR. This table holds about 200,000 distinct CDR3 sequences, around 20% found once. Subjects aged 18 to 65 presented with newly diagnosed hyperthyroidism of less than 2 months' duration. Clinical symptoms, serum thyroxine, TRAb, thyroid ultrasound and orbital computed tomography informed diagnoses. Out of roughly 9.1 ml of fresh peripheral blood came the PBMCs. In its sample, this clonotype was seen many times. V lost 0 bases, J lost 2 bases, and 10 bases lay in between. Germline lookup yields CDR1 SGHRS and CDR2 YFSETQ. The CDR3 length is 15 residues.

V gene TRBV5-1 combines with J gene TRBJ2-3, with D possibly being TRBD1 (6 bases). The source material was blood. The receptor was derived from a man aged 35-49 years with Graves' hyperthyroidism. CDR3 in amino acids: CASSLDRQVTDTQYF. The CDR3 DNA sequence: TGCGCCAGCAGCTTGGATAGACAGGTCACAGATACGCAGTATTTT.